This T cell receptor beta chain originates from a study of breast tumors, draining lymph nodes, adjacent tissues. The lymph nodes were axillary draining lymph nodes from breast cancer patients. Unmatched junction bases numbered 8, after V lost 6 bases and J lost 5 bases. Germline lookup yields CDR1 MNHNY and CDR2 SVGAGI (reference sequence). The CDR3 contains 15 residues. From the multiplex PCR reads, TCRdb called clonotypes with MiXCR, one entry per CDR3 protein. Seen here are roughly 100,000 distinct CDR3 sequences, roughly 29% observed once, and the top ten hold under 6.5%. Notes on this clonotype: What it recognizes is unknown.

The study, taken as a whole, reports: Compared with lymph nodes, tumors were less diverse; compared with nontumor tissue, more.

Sequenced input: axillary lymph node tissue. This sequence originates from a female donor with breast cancer. Some clones in this sample may be carry-over from other donors' samples. J is TRBJ1-4 and V is TRBV6-6, with 8 bases lining up with TRBD1. The chain's CDR3 is CASSYGTGRNEKLFF. The CDR3 DNA reads TGTGCCAGCAGCTACGGGACAGGTCGGAATGAAAAACTGTTTTTT.